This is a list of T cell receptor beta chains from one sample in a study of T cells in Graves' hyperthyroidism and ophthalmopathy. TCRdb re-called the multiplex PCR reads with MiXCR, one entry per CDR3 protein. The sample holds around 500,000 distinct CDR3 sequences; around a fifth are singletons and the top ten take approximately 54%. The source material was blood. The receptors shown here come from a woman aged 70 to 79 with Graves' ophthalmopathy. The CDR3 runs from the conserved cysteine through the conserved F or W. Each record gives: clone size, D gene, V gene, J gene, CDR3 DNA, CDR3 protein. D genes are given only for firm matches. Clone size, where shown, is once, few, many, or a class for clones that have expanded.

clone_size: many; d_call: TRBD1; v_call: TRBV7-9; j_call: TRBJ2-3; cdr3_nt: TGTGCCAGCAGCTTAGCACAGGGGAAATTGGATACGCAGTATTTT; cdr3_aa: CASSLAQGKLDTQYF
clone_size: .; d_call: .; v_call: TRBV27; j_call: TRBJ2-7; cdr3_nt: TGTGCCAGCACCTCGCGCACCTCCTACGAGCAGTACTTC; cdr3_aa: CASTSRTSYEQYF
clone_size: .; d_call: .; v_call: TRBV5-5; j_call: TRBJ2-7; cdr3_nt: TGTGCCAGCAGCTTGGCTGGCGCCTTTAGCTCCTACGAGCAGTACTTC; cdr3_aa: CASSLAGAFSSYEQYF
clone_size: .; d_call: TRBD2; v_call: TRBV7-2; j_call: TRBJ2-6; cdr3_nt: TGTGCCAGCAGCGCGCCGGGACTAGCGGGAGGTGGGGCCAACGTCCTGACTTTC; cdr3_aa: CASSAPGLAGGGANVLTF
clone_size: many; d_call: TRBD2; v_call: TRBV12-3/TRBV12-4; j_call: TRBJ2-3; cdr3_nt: TGTGCCAGCGGTACGGGGGGAGTGGCAGATACGCAGTATTTT; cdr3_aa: CASGTGGVADTQYF
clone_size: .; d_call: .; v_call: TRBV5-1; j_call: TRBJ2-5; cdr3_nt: TGCGCCAGCAGCTTCCTCTGGGGTGGAGAGACCCAGTACTTC; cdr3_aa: CASSFLWGGETQYF
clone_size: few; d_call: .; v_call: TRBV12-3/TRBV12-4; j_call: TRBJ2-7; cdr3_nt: TGTGCCAGCAGGCACTCCGGGATCCAGCCCCACGAGCAGTACTTC; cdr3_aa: CASRHSGIQPHEQYF
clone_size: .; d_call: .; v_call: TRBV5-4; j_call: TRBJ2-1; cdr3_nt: TGTGCCAGCAGCGACACCGGGACCGTCAACAAGCAGTTCTTC; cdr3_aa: CASSDTGTVNKQFF
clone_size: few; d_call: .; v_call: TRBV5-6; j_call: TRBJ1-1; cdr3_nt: TGTGCCAGCAGCAAAATCGTCGGGGGGCCGGGGACTGAAGCTTTCTTT; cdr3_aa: CASSKIVGGPGTEAFF
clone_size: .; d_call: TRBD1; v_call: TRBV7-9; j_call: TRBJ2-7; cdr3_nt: TGTGCCAGCAGCTTTCGACAGGGGTCCTCCTACGAGCAGTACTTC; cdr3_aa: CASSFRQGSSYEQYF
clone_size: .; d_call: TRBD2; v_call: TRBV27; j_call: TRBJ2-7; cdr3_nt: TGTGCCAGCCGAAGGATTAGCGGGAGCGGGGACGAGCAGTACTTC; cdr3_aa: CASRRISGSGDEQYF
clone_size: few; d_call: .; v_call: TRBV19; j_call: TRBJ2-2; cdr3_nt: TGTGCCACCGCGGGACAGCCCGCGAACACCGGGGAGCTGTTTTTT; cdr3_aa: CATAGQPANTGELFF
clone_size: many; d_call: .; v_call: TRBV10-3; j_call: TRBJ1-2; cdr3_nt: TGTGCCATCAGCCAAGACACGGAACATGGCTACACCTTC; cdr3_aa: CAISQDTEHGYTF
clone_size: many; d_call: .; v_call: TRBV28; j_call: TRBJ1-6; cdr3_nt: TGTGCCAGCAGTTTCCGTGGCGGCCACAATTCACCCCTCCACTTT; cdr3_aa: CASSFRGGHNSPLHF
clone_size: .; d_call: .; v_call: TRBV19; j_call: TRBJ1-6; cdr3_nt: TGTGCCAGCGCCTTCCCTAATTCACCCCTCCACTTT; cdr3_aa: CASAFPNSPLHF
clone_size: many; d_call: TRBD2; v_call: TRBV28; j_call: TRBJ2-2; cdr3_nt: TGTGCCAGCAGCTCTGGGGGAGGGCCCGGGGAGCTGTTTTTT; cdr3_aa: CASSSGGGPGELFF
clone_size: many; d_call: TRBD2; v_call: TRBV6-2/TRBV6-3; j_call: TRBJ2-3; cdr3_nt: TGTGCCAGCAGTTACGGGCCAGCGGGAAACACAGATACGCAGTATTTT; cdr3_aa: CASSYGPAGNTDTQYF
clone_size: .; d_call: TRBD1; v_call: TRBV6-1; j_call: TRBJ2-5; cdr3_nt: TGTGCCAGCAGTTCCGGGACAGGGACGCAAGAGACCCAGTACTTC; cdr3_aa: CASSSGTGTQETQYF
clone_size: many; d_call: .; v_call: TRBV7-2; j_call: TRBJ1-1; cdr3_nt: TGTGCCAGCAGCTATTCGGACCCCCCGGCGGAAGCTTTCTTT; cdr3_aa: CASSYSDPPAEAFF
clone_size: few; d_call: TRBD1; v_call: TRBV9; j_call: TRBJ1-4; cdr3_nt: TGTGCCAGCAGCGTCGACAGGGGAGGGGAAAAACTGTTTTTT; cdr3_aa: CASSVDRGGEKLFF
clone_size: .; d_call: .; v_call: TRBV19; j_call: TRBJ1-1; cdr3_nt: TGTGCCAGTAGTCTACAGGGTAGGAGTGTAGAGACTGAAGCTTTCTTT; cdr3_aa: CASSLQGRSVETEAFF
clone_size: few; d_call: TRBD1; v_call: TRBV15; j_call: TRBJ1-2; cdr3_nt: TGTGCCACCAGCAGGCAACGTTCGGCCGGGACAGCCGGCTACACCTTC; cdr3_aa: CATSRQRSAGTAGYTF
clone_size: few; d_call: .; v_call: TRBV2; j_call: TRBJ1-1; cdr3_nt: TGTGCCAGCAGCCCGACTTCAGGGGCGGGCACTGAAGCTTTCTTT; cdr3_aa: CASSPTSGAGTEAFF
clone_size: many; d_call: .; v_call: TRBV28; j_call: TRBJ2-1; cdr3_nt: TGTGCCAGCAGAGGAGGGGGCAACAATGAGCAGTTCTTC; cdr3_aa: CASRGGGNNEQFF
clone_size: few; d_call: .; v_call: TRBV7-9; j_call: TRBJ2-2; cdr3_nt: TGTGCCAGCAGCTCGGTCGCGGGGTCCGGGGAGCTGTTTTTT; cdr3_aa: CASSSVAGSGELFF
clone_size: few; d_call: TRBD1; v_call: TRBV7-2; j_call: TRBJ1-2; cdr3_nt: TGTGCCAGCAGCTTGAGGGACAGGGCCTCGGTTTTTTATGGCTACACCTTC; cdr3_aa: CASSLRDRASVFYGYTF
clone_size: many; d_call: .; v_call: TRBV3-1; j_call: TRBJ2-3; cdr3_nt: TGTGCCAGCACCCGGGACTTCCCAGGGGATACGCAGTATTTT; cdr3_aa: CASTRDFPGDTQYF